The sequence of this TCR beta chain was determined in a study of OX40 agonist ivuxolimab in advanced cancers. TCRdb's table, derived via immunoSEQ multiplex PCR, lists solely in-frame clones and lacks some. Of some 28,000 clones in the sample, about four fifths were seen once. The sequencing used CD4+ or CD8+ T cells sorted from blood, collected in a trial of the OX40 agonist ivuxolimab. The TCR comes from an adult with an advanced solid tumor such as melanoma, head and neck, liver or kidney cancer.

The CDR3 loop reads CASSRTGDGEQYF. In nucleotides, the CDR3 is TGCGCCAGCAGCCGGACTGGAGACGGCGAGCAGTACTTC. The rearrangement uses TRBV5-1 and TRBJ2-7; maybe TRBD2 (5 bases). This CDR3 is 13 amino acids long. Trimming shortened V by 4 bases and J by 6 bases, and 14 bases separated the two germline ends. CDR1 is SGHRS and CDR2 is YFSETQ in the germline V gene.